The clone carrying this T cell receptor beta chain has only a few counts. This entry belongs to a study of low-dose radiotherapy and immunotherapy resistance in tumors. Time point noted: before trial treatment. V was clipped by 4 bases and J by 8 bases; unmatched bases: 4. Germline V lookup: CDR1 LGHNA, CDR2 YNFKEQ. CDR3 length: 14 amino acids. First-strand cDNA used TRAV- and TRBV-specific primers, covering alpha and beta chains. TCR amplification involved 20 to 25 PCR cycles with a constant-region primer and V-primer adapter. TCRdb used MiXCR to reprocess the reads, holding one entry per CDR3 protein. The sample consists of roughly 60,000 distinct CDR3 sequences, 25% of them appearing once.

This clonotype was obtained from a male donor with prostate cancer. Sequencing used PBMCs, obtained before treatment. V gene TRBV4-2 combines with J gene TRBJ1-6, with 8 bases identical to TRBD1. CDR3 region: CASSPGQGDSPLHF. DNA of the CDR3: TGTGCCAGCAGCCCCGGACAGGGCGATTCACCCCTCCACTTT.